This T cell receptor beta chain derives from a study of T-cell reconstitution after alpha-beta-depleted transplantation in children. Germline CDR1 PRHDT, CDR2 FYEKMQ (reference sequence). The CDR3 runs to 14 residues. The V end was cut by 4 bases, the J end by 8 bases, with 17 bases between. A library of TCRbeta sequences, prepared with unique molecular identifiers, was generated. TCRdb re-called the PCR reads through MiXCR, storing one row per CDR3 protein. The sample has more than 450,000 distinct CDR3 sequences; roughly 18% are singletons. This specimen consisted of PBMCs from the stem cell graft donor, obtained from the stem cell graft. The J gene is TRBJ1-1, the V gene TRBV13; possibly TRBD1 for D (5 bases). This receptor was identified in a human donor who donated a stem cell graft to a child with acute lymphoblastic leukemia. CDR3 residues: CASSSHSGTSEAFF. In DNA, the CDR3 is TGTGCCAGCAGCTCACACTCTGGGACCAGCGAAGCTTTCTTT.